This T cell receptor beta chain was recovered during a study of shared clonotypes between healthy human individuals. The table came from immunoSEQ multiplex PCR; TCRdb's copy has only in-frame clones and leaves some out. The repertoire holds some 2,400,000 clones, nearly 97% seen once, with roughly 0.13% in the top ten. Per germline, CDR1 MNHNS and CDR2 SASEGT. V lost 2 bases, J lost 1 base, and 2 bases lay in between. The CDR3 runs 12 residues. The gene calls are TRBV6-1 and TRBJ1-2; D is unresolved. The sample taken for sequencing was naive CD4+ T cells sorted from blood. Subset noted: CD45RA+ positively selected. The source is a man aged 18 to 30 in good health. CDR3 amino acids: CASSERNYGYTF. CDR3 coding DNA: TGTGCCAGCAGTGAACGTAACTATGGCTACACCTTC.